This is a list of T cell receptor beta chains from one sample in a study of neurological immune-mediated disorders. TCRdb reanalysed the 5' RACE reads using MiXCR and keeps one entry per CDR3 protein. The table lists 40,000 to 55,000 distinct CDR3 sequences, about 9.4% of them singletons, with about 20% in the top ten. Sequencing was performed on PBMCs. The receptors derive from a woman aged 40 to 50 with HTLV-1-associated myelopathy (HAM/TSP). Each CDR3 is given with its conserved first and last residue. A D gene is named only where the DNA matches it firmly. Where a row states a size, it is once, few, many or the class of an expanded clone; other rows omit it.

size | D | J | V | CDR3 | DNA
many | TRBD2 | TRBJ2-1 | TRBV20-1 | CSARGASGGADNEQFF | TGCAGTGCTAGAGGGGCTAGCGGGGGGGCAGACAATGAGCAGTTCTTC
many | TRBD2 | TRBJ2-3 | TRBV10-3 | CAITSAGASTDTQYF | TGTGCCATCACCTCAGCGGGGGCTAGCACAGATACGCAGTATTTT
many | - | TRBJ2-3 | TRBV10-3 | CAISEWGDTQYF | TGTGCCATCAGTGAGTGGGGGGATACGCAGTATTTT
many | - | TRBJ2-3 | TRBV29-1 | CSVEAGFGTDTQYF | TGCAGCGTTGAAGCAGGGTTCGGCACAGATACGCAGTATTTT
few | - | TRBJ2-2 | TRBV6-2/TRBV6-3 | CASSPRGAPNTGELFF | TGTGCCAGCAGTCCTCGGGGCGCCCCGAACACCGGGGAGCTGTTTTTT
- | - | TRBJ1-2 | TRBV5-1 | CASSLDDSDYGYTF | TGCGCCAGCAGCTTGGATGACAGTGACTATGGCTACACCTTC
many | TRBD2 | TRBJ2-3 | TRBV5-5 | CASSQTSASTDTQYF | TGTGCCAGCAGCCAAACTAGCGCAAGCACAGATACGCAGTATTTT
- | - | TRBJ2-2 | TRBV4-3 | CASSLKGPGELFF | TGCGCCAGCAGCCTCAAAGGCCCCGGGGAGCTGTTTTTT
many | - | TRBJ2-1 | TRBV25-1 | CASSDQGMSSYNEQFF | TGTGCCAGCAGTGATCAGGGTATGAGCTCCTACAATGAGCAGTTCTTC
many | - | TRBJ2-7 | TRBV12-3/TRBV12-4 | CASSILHEQYF | TGTGCCAGCAGCATCCTCCACGAGCAGTACTTC
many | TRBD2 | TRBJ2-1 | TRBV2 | CASTYGLAGGRVTYEQFF | TGTGCCAGCACGTACGGGCTAGCGGGGGGCCGCGTTACCTATGAGCAGTTCTTC
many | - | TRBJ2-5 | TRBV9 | CASSVTGEETQYF | TGTGCCAGCAGCGTAACCGGGGAGGAGACCCAGTACTTC
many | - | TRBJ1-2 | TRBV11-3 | CASSNPWGTFNYGYTF | TGTGCCAGCAGCAATCCTTGGGGGACATTTAACTATGGCTACACCTTC
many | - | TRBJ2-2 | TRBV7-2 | CASSLEGRGTGELFF | TGTGCCAGCAGCTTAGAAGGCCGGGGAACCGGGGAGCTGTTTTTT
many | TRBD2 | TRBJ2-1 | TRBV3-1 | CASSQGTAGGQDEQFF | TGTGCCAGCAGCCAAGGAACCGCGGGGGGGCAGGATGAGCAGTTCTTC
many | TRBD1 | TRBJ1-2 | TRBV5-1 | CASSENTGGSYGYTF | TGCGCCAGCAGCGAAAATACAGGGGGCAGCTATGGCTACACCTTC
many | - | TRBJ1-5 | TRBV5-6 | CASSSLNQPQHF | TGTGCCAGCAGCTCCTTGAATCAGCCCCAGCATTTT
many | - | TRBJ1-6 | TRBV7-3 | CASSLTSGSPLHF | TGTGCCAGCAGCTTAACCAGTGGTTCACCCCTCCACTTT
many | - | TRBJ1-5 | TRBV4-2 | CASSQDKGWGQPQHF | TGTGCCAGCAGCCAAGATAAGGGCTGGGGTCAGCCCCAGCATTTT
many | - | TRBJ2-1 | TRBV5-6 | CASSLQQGRSYNEQFF | TGTGCCAGCAGCCTACAACAGGGACGCTCCTACAATGAGCAGTTCTTC
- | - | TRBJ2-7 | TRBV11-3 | CASIFGQSQYYEQYF | TGTGCCAGCATCTTTGGACAGAGCCAATATTACGAGCAGTATTTC
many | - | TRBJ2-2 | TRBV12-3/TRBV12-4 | CASSSLRAGELFF | TGTGCCAGCAGCTCCCTAAGGGCCGGGGAGCTGTTTTTT
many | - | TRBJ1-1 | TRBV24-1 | CATTPPGSLEAFF | TGTGCCACCACCCCACCAGGGAGCCTGGAGGCTTTCTTT
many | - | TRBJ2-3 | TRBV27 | CASSNNPSTGSTDTQYF | TGTGCCAGCAGTAATAACCCCTCGACAGGAAGCACAGATACGCAGTATTTT
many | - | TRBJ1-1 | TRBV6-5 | CASSLRRVGTEAFF | TGTGCCAGCAGTCTCCGCAGGGTAGGCACTGAAGCTTTCTTT
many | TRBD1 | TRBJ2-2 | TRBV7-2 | CASSLSGTAPGELFF | TGTGCCAGCAGCTTATCTGGGACAGCCCCCGGGGAGCTGTTTTTT
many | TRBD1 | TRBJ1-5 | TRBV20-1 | CSASRDREGNQPQHF | TGCAGTGCTAGCCGGGACAGGGAGGGAAATCAGCCCCAGCATTTT
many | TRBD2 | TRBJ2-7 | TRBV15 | CATSRALGGGSYEQYF | TGTGCCACCAGCAGAGCCCTGGGGGGGGGATCCTACGAGCAGTACTTC
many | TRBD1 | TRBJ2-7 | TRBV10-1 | CASSWDRGRLPRHYEQYF | TGCGCCAGCAGTTGGGACAGGGGGCGATTACCTAGACATTACGAGCAGTACTTC
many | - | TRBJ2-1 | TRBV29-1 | CSVEDRVRSEQFF | TGCAGCGTTGAAGATCGGGTAAGGAGTGAGCAGTTCTTC
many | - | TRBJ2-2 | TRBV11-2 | CASSLGGSNTGELFF | TGTGCCAGCAGCTTAGGGGGGTCGAACACCGGGGAGCTGTTTTTT
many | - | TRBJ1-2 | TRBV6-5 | CASSSNQGNYGYTF | TGTGCCAGCAGTTCGAACCAGGGGAACTATGGCTACACCTTC
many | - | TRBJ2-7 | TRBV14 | CASSQGGAGSYEQYF | TGTGCCAGCAGCCAAGGAGGGGCGGGCAGCTACGAGCAGTACTTC
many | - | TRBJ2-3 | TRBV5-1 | CASSLTGFSTDTQYF | TGCGCCAGCAGCTTGACAGGATTTAGCACAGATACGCAGTATTTT
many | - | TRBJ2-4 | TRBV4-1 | CASSQAAGRAKNIQYF | TGCGCCAGCAGCCAAGCCGCCGGTAGGGCCAAAAACATTCAGTACTTC
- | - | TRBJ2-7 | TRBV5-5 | CASSLYGSDYEQYF | TGTGCCAGCAGCTTGTATGGGTCCGACTACGAGCAGTACTTC
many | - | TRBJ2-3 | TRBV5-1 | CASSLEGVFDTQYF | TGCGCCAGCAGCTTGGAGGGGGTTTTTGATACGCAGTATTTT
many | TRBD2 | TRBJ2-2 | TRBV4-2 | CASSFHGTSSFVENTGELFF | TGTGCCAGCAGCTTCCACGGGACTAGCTCGTTTGTGGAAAACACCGGGGAGCTGTTTTTT